Listed below are T cell receptor beta chains from one sample, sequenced in a study of CD8 T cells in Susac syndrome. TCRdb used MiXCR to reprocess the immunoSEQ multiplex PCR reads, holding one entry per CDR3 protein. Of 350,000 to 550,000 distinct CDR3 sequences in the sample, 85% to 90% are singletons; the top ten hold 0.09% to 0.15%. Source material: CD8+ T cells from PBMCs. These receptors originate from a human donor with multiple sclerosis. The CDR3 runs from the conserved cysteine through the conserved F or W. D genes are given only for firm matches. The size of a clone is reported for some rows only, either as once, few or many, or as a class for expanded clones.

V gene: TRBV20-1; D gene: NA; clone size: NA; J gene: TRBJ2-7; CDR3 DNA: TGCAGTGCTAGAGATCGGGTAGACAGCTCCTACGAGCAGTACTTC; CDR3 protein: CSARDRVDSSYEQYF
V gene: TRBV4-1; D gene: NA; clone size: NA; J gene: TRBJ1-2; CDR3 DNA: TGCGCCAGCAGCCAAGATAGGTCGAAAGGCTATGGCTACACCTTC; CDR3 protein: CASSQDRSKGYGYTF
V gene: TRBV27; D gene: NA; clone size: few; J gene: TRBJ2-3; CDR3 DNA: TGTGCCAGCAGTTTACAGGGGAGGACAGATACGCAGTATTTT; CDR3 protein: CASSLQGRTDTQYF
V gene: TRBV29-1; D gene: NA; clone size: NA; J gene: TRBJ1-5; CDR3 DNA: TGCAGCGTTGCAGGAGTGGATAGCAATCAGCCCCAGCATTTT; CDR3 protein: CSVAGVDSNQPQHF
V gene: TRBV29-1; D gene: TRBD1; clone size: NA; J gene: TRBJ2-7; CDR3 DNA: TGCAGCGTTGATGGGGACAGGGGATACGAGCAGTACTTC; CDR3 protein: CSVDGDRGYEQYF
V gene: TRBV10-3; D gene: NA; clone size: NA; J gene: TRBJ1-1; CDR3 DNA: TGTGCCATCAGTGATTGGGGACAATCTTATTACACTGAAGCTTTCTTT; CDR3 protein: CAISDWGQSYYTEAFF
V gene: TRBV7-6; D gene: NA; clone size: few; J gene: TRBJ1-2; CDR3 DNA: TGTGCCAGCAGTCCCCGGGGGTCGGGTGGCTACACCTTC; CDR3 protein: CASSPRGSGGYTF
V gene: TRBV30; D gene: TRBD2; clone size: NA; J gene: TRBJ2-6; CDR3 DNA: TGTGCCTGCGTTCGGGGGGCTGGGGCCAACGTCCTGACTTTC; CDR3 protein: CACVRGAGANVLTF
V gene: TRBV5-1; D gene: NA; clone size: once; J gene: TRBJ2-3; CDR3 DNA: TGCGCCAGCAGCATGGGACAACTTAGCACAGATACGCAGTATTTT; CDR3 protein: CASSMGQLSTDTQYF
V gene: TRBV9; D gene: NA; clone size: NA; J gene: TRBJ1-1; CDR3 DNA: TGTGCCAGCAGCGATCCGATGGGGGGAATGAACACTGAAGCTTTCTTT; CDR3 protein: CASSDPMGGMNTEAFF
V gene: TRBV30; D gene: NA; clone size: NA; J gene: TRBJ1-1; CDR3 DNA: TGTGCCTGGAGTGTACTCCCGAACACTGAAGCTTTCTTT; CDR3 protein: CAWSVLPNTEAFF
V gene: TRBV7-9; D gene: NA; clone size: NA; J gene: TRBJ2-7; CDR3 DNA: TGTGCCAGCAGCCAGCAGGGCCTTGAGCAGTACTTC; CDR3 protein: CASSQQGLEQYF
V gene: TRBV7-2; D gene: TRBD1; clone size: NA; J gene: TRBJ2-7; CDR3 DNA: TGTGCCAGCAGCTTAGAGGGACAGTACTACGAGCAGTACTTC; CDR3 protein: CASSLEGQYYEQYF
V gene: TRBV5-1; D gene: NA; clone size: NA; J gene: TRBJ1-1; CDR3 DNA: TGCGCCAGCAGCTTGAGGTCAGATTTGAACACTGAAGCTTTCTTT; CDR3 protein: CASSLRSDLNTEAFF
V gene: TRBV19; D gene: NA; clone size: NA; J gene: TRBJ1-5; CDR3 DNA: TGTGCCAGTAGTATAGGAACCCACAACAATCAGCCCCAGCATTTT; CDR3 protein: CASSIGTHNNQPQHF
V gene: TRBV12-3/TRBV12-4; D gene: TRBD2; clone size: NA; J gene: TRBJ2-1; CDR3 DNA: TGTGCCAGCAGTTTAAATTGGCTAGCGGGAAACAATGAGCAGTTCTTC; CDR3 protein: CASSLNWLAGNNEQFF
V gene: TRBV28; D gene: NA; clone size: once; J gene: TRBJ2-1; CDR3 DNA: TGTGCCAGCAGCGGATTCACAGGCTACAATGAGCAGTTCTTC; CDR3 protein: CASSGFTGYNEQFF
V gene: TRBV29-1; D gene: TRBD1; clone size: NA; J gene: TRBJ2-2; CDR3 DNA: TGCAGCGTTGAGGGCAGGGGGCCTGGGATGAACACCGGGGAGCTGTTTTTT; CDR3 protein: CSVEGRGPGMNTGELFF
V gene: TRBV11-2; D gene: NA; clone size: NA; J gene: TRBJ2-2; CDR3 DNA: TGTGCCAGCAGCACATCCCCGGCGGGCCAGGGGCGAAACGGGGAGCTGTTTTTT; CDR3 protein: CASSTSPAGQGRNGELFF
V gene: TRBV4-1; D gene: NA; clone size: NA; J gene: TRBJ2-6; CDR3 DNA: TGCGCCAGCAGCCAAGGGACTGGGGCCAACGTCCTGACTTTC; CDR3 protein: CASSQGTGANVLTF
V gene: TRBV6-1; D gene: NA; clone size: once; J gene: TRBJ1-2; CDR3 DNA: TGTGCCAGCAGTGACTTTGGAACAGGGATTTACTATGGCTACACCTTC; CDR3 protein: CASSDFGTGIYYGYTF
V gene: TRBV9; D gene: NA; clone size: NA; J gene: TRBJ1-2; CDR3 DNA: TGTGCCAGCAGCGTAGTGACCCAATATGGCTACACCTTC; CDR3 protein: CASSVVTQYGYTF
V gene: TRBV4-1; D gene: NA; clone size: NA; J gene: TRBJ2-7; CDR3 DNA: TGCGCCAGCAGCCATCCAGGGGAGGTAGCCTACGAGCAGTACTTC; CDR3 protein: CASSHPGEVAYEQYF
V gene: TRBV24-1; D gene: TRBD2; clone size: NA; J gene: TRBJ2-1; CDR3 DNA: TGTGCCACCAGTTCCGGGCGGGAGGGTTACAATGAGCAGTTCTTC; CDR3 protein: CATSSGREGYNEQFF
V gene: TRBV20-1; D gene: TRBD2; clone size: NA; J gene: TRBJ2-7; CDR3 DNA: TGCAGTGCTAGACTCTATCCGGGACTAGCGGGAGTCCGCCCTTCCTACGAGCAGTACTTC; CDR3 protein: CSARLYPGLAGVRPSYEQYF
V gene: TRBV11-2; D gene: TRBD1; clone size: NA; J gene: TRBJ1-1; CDR3 DNA: TGTGCCAGCAGCTTAGATCTTGGCAGGGGGCACACTGAAGCTTTCTTT; CDR3 protein: CASSLDLGRGHTEAFF
V gene: TRBV14; D gene: NA; clone size: NA; J gene: TRBJ2-3; CDR3 DNA: TGTGCCAGCAGCCAAGGACTGGGGATCGAGCAGTATTTT; CDR3 protein: CASSQGLGIEQYF
V gene: TRBV25-1; D gene: NA; clone size: NA; J gene: TRBJ2-1; CDR3 DNA: TGTGCCGTCCGCGACTACAATGAGCAGTTCTTC; CDR3 protein: CAVRDYNEQFF
V gene: TRBV6-1; D gene: NA; clone size: once; J gene: TRBJ1-1; CDR3 DNA: TGTGCCAGCAGTGAAGCGAGCACAGGGCTTTCGGCCGAAGCTTTCTTT; CDR3 protein: CASSEASTGLSAEAFF
V gene: TRBV2; D gene: NA; clone size: NA; J gene: TRBJ2-5; CDR3 DNA: TGTGCCAGCAGCGCGGACCACCAAGAGACCCAGTACTTC; CDR3 protein: CASSADHQETQYF
V gene: TRBV30; D gene: NA; clone size: NA; J gene: TRBJ2-7; CDR3 DNA: TGTGCCTGGAGTTTGGAGGAGAAAACCGACTACGAGCAGTACTTC; CDR3 protein: CAWSLEEKTDYEQYF
V gene: TRBV6-5; D gene: NA; clone size: NA; J gene: TRBJ2-7; CDR3 DNA: TGTGCCAGCAGTTACTCGTCCGGCAGCCCCTCCTACGAGCAGTACTTC; CDR3 protein: CASSYSSGSPSYEQYF
V gene: TRBV4-1; D gene: NA; clone size: NA; J gene: TRBJ1-2; CDR3 DNA: TGCGCCAGCAGCCAAGATACGGCAGCTAACTATGGCTACACCTTC; CDR3 protein: CASSQDTAANYGYTF
V gene: TRBV7-8; D gene: NA; clone size: NA; J gene: TRBJ1-1; CDR3 DNA: TGTGCCAGCAGCTTTAGGACAGATGAAGCTTTCTTT; CDR3 protein: CASSFRTDEAFF
V gene: TRBV7-3; D gene: NA; clone size: NA; J gene: TRBJ2-2; CDR3 DNA: TGTGCCAGCAGCTCGGACAGCCCGGAGCTGTTTTTT; CDR3 protein: CASSSDSPELFF
V gene: TRBV30; D gene: NA; clone size: NA; J gene: TRBJ1-1; CDR3 DNA: TGTGCCTGGAGTGGGGGTCGGAACACTGAAGCTTTCTTT; CDR3 protein: CAWSGGRNTEAFF
V gene: TRBV5-1; D gene: NA; clone size: NA; J gene: TRBJ1-1; CDR3 DNA: TGCGCCAGCAGCTTCGGAGGAGTAGTAAATGAAGCTTTCTTT; CDR3 protein: CASSFGGVVNEAFF
V gene: TRBV6-5; D gene: NA; clone size: NA; J gene: TRBJ1-2; CDR3 DNA: TGTGCCAGCAGTTACGGGGGGTACTATGGCTACACCTTC; CDR3 protein: CASSYGGYYGYTF
V gene: TRBV6-2/TRBV6-3; D gene: NA; clone size: NA; J gene: TRBJ1-1; CDR3 DNA: TGTGCCAGCAGTATCGGGACGAGTGAAGCTTTCTTT; CDR3 protein: CASSIGTSEAFF
V gene: TRBV11-1; D gene: TRBD2; clone size: once; J gene: TRBJ2-1; CDR3 DNA: TGTGCCAGCAGCTTAGCGATAACGCGACTAGCGGGACTCCCTTCCTACAATGAGCAGTTCTTC; CDR3 protein: CASSLAITRLAGLPSYNEQFF
V gene: TRBV29-1; D gene: NA; clone size: NA; J gene: TRBJ2-3; CDR3 DNA: TGCAGCGTTGTAAGGCGGGACCCGGCAGATACGCAGTATTTT; CDR3 protein: CSVVRRDPADTQYF
V gene: TRBV27; D gene: NA; clone size: NA; J gene: TRBJ2-7; CDR3 DNA: TGTGCCAGCGGGGGGGGCAGCTTTTACGAGCAGTACTTC; CDR3 protein: CASGGGSFYEQYF
V gene: TRBV21-1; D gene: NA; clone size: NA; J gene: TRBJ2-1; CDR3 DNA: TGTGCCACCAACGCCTCCCTGGACAGGGGATGTGGGCTCTCCTACAATGAGCAGTTCTTC; CDR3 protein: CATNASLDRGCGLSYNEQFF
V gene: TRBV28; D gene: TRBD2; clone size: NA; J gene: TRBJ2-1; CDR3 DNA: TGTGCCAGCAGCCTTAGCGGGAGGTCTGATTATGAGCAGTTCTTC; CDR3 protein: CASSLSGRSDYEQFF
V gene: TRBV4-2; D gene: NA; clone size: NA; J gene: TRBJ2-7; CDR3 DNA: TGTGCCAGCAGCCAAGAGACCGGCTCCTTTCTGGACGAGCAGTACTTC; CDR3 protein: CASSQETGSFLDEQYF
V gene: TRBV20-1; D gene: TRBD1; clone size: NA; J gene: TRBJ2-1; CDR3 DNA: TGCAGTGCACCTCAGGGGGATGAGCAGTTCTTC; CDR3 protein: CSAPQGDEQFF
V gene: TRBV18; D gene: NA; clone size: once; J gene: TRBJ1-5; CDR3 DNA: TGTGCCAGCTCACCCTCCAGGGAAAGGAATCAGCCCCAGCATTTT; CDR3 protein: CASSPSRERNQPQHF
V gene: TRBV11-2; D gene: NA; clone size: few; J gene: TRBJ2-1; CDR3 DNA: TGTGCCAGCAGCTTAGTTCCCGATTACAATGAGCAGTTCTTC; CDR3 protein: CASSLVPDYNEQFF
V gene: TRBV10-3; D gene: NA; clone size: NA; J gene: TRBJ2-7; CDR3 DNA: TGTGCCATGCAAACCGGGGCAGGAGGAGAGCAGTACTTC; CDR3 protein: CAMQTGAGGEQYF
V gene: TRBV7-2; D gene: TRBD2; clone size: once; J gene: TRBJ2-7; CDR3 DNA: TGTGCCAGCAGCTTAGAGGGCGGGGGGGCCTTTAACGAGCAGTACTTC; CDR3 protein: CASSLEGGGAFNEQYF
V gene: TRBV4-1; D gene: NA; clone size: NA; J gene: TRBJ1-2; CDR3 DNA: TGCGCCAGCTCCGACAGTCACTATGGCTACACCTTC; CDR3 protein: CASSDSHYGYTF
V gene: TRBV4-1; D gene: NA; clone size: NA; J gene: TRBJ1-1; CDR3 DNA: TGCGCCAGCAGCCAAGAGGCAGTCCCCACCTTGAACACTGAAGCTTTCTTT; CDR3 protein: CASSQEAVPTLNTEAFF
V gene: TRBV6-1; D gene: NA; clone size: NA; J gene: TRBJ1-1; CDR3 DNA: TGTGCCAGCAGTGAAGGAAGCGGAGGGGACACTGAAGCTTTCTTT; CDR3 protein: CASSEGSGGDTEAFF
V gene: TRBV28; D gene: NA; clone size: NA; J gene: TRBJ2-5; CDR3 DNA: TGTGCCAGCAGTCCCAAGGAGACCCAGTACTTC; CDR3 protein: CASSPKETQYF
V gene: TRBV30; D gene: NA; clone size: NA; J gene: TRBJ2-7; CDR3 DNA: TGTGCCTGGAGTCGCACCGGGACTTGGACGGGACGGGTATACGAGCAGTACTTC; CDR3 protein: CAWSRTGTWTGRVYEQYF
V gene: TRBV29-1; D gene: NA; clone size: NA; J gene: TRBJ1-1; CDR3 DNA: TGCAGCGTTGAAGACCCGGAAAGCGAAGCTTTCTTT; CDR3 protein: CSVEDPESEAFF
V gene: TRBV5-1; D gene: TRBD1; clone size: NA; J gene: TRBJ1-1; CDR3 DNA: TGCGCCAGCAGCTTGGCAGGGGGCGGATGGAACACTGAAGCTTTCTTT; CDR3 protein: CASSLAGGGWNTEAFF
V gene: TRBV6-6; D gene: NA; clone size: NA; J gene: TRBJ2-7; CDR3 DNA: TGTGCCAGCACCGACTCTGGGGAGGCGAGCTACGAGCAGTACTTC; CDR3 protein: CASTDSGEASYEQYF
V gene: TRBV30; D gene: TRBD1; clone size: NA; J gene: TRBJ2-1; CDR3 DNA: TGTGCCTGGATTGGGACAGGGGAAGGGGATGAGCAGTTCTTC; CDR3 protein: CAWIGTGEGDEQFF
V gene: TRBV7-6; D gene: NA; clone size: NA; J gene: TRBJ2-5; CDR3 DNA: TGTGCCAGCAGCCTAGACGGCGAGACCCAGTACTTC; CDR3 protein: CASSLDGETQYF